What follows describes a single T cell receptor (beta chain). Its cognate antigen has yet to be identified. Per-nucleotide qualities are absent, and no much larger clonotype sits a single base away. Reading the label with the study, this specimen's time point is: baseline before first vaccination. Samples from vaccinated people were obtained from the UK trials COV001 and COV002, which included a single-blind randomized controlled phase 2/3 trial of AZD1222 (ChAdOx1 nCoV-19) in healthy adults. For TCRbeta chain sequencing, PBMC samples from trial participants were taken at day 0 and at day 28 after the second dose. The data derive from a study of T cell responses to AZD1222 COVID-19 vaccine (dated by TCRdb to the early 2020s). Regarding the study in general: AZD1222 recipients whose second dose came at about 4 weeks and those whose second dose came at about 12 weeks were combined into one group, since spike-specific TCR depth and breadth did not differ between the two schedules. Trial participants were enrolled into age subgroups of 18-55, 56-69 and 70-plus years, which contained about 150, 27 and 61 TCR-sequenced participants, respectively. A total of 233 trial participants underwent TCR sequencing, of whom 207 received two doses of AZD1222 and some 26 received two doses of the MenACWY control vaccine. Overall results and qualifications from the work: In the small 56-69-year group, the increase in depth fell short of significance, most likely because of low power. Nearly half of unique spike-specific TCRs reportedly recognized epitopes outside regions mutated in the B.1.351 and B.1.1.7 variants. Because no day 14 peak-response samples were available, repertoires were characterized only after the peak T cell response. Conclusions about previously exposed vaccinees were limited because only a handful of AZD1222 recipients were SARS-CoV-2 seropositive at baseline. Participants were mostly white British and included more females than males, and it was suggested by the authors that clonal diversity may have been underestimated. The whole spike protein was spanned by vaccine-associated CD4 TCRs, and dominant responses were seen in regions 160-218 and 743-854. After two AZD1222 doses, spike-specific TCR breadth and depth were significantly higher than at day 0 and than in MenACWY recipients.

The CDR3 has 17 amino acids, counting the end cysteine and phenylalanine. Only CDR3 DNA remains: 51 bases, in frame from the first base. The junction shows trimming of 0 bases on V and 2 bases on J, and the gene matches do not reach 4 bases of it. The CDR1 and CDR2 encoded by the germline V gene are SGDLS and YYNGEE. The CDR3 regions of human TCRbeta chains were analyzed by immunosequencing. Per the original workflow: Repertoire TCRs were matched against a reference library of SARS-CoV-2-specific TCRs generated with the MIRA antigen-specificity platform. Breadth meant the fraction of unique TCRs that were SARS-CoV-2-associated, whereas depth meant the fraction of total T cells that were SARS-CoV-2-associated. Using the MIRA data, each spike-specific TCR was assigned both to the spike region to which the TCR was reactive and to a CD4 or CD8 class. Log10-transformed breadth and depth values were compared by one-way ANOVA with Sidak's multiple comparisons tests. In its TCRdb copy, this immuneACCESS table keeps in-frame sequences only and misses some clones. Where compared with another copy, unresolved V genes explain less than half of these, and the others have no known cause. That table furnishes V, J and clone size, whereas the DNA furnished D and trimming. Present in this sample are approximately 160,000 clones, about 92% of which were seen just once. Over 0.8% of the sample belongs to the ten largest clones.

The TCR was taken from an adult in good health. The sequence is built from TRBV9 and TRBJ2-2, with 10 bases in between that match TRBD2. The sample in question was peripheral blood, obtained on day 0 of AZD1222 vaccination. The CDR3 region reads CASSVGRTSGNTGELFF. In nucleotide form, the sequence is TGTGCCAGCAGCGTAGGTCGGACTAGCGGAAACACCGGGGAGCTGTTTTTT.